This TCR beta chain was captured in a study of post-analysis software for immune sequencing data. Broader study findings: Patients used about five TRBV segments, including TRBV5-6, TRBV5-1 and TRBV20-1, more often than controls. Compared against controls, patients with multiple sclerosis displayed significantly lower normalized Chao1 diversity. Co-batched samples clustered tightly together by F measure.

Prepared libraries of TCR beta cDNA carried unique molecular identifiers. TCRdb reprocessed the PCR reads via MiXCR and lists one record per CDR3 protein. Among fewer than 850,000 distinct CDR3 sequences listed, 25% to 30% were seen once. This clonotype was counted ten times or more. Its antigen remains unidentified. There are 14 residues in the CDR3. Germline V CDR1 and CDR2: SGHTA, FQGNSA. With 5 bases removed from V and 2 bases from J, the gap between germline ends came to 11 bases. The J gene is TRBJ2-3, the V gene TRBV7-2; the D gene is possibly TRBD2 (6 bases). The sequence was obtained from a girl aged 5 to 17 with multiple sclerosis. Sample: blood. In DNA form, the CDR3 reads TGTGCCAGCAGCGGTAGCGGCCCCACAGATACGCAGTATTTT. Protein product: CASSGSGPTDTQYF.